The following is a T cell receptor (beta chain) sequence with its context. Its specificity is unknown. Exclusion criteria comprised uncontrolled infection, other autoimmune disease, pregnancy or lactation. The data were obtained in a study of T cells in Graves' hyperthyroidism and ophthalmopathy. General study points: Appearing also in blood were most of the thyroid clonotypes expanded above 0.001.

This CDR3 spans 14 amino acids. CDR1 is LNHDA and CDR2 is SQIVND in the germline V gene (reference sequence). Between the trimmed V and J ends, which lost 9 bases and 0 bases, there was a span of 15 bases. TCR beta CDR3 regions were amplified from RNA. Initially, a first-round RT-PCR of the TCR CDR3 employed the HTBI primer set. TCRdb re-called the multiplex PCR reads through MiXCR, storing one row per CDR3 protein. The table includes about half a million distinct CDR3 sequences, approximately 20% detected once. What was sequenced was blood. The source of this sequence is a man aged 35-49 years with Graves' ophthalmopathy. The chain carries TRBV19 and TRBJ2-7, with TRBD2 as a possible D gene (6 bases). CDR3: CASSLWEDSYEQYF. CDR3 DNA sequence: TGTGCCAGCAGCTTGTGGGAGGACTCCTACGAGCAGTACTTC.